This T cell receptor beta chain derives from a study of blood T cell repertoires in COVID-19. At the level of the study: Whether acute or convalescent, the COVID-19 samples came from the United States, Italy and Spain.

The table came from immunoSEQ multiplex PCR; TCRdb's copy has only in-frame clones and leaves some out. Counted here are approximately 150,000 clones, roughly 85% occurring once; the ten biggest clones make up roughly 20%. Grouping used clinical history reported by participants in a survey and questionnaire. Recovery among Cohort 3 donors was established by two negative PCRs, clearance, or symptom resolution. CDR3 length equals 11 residues. The germline V gene encodes CDR1 DFQATT and CDR2 SNEGSKA (reference sequence). The V and J ends lost 5 bases and 2 bases respectively, with 7 bases between them. The sequence came from a man in his sixties who had recovered from COVID-19. Sequencing was performed on PBMCs or T cells enriched from blood (not recorded which). The chain uses TRBV20-1 and TRBJ2-7, with D perhaps TRBD1 (6 bases). The CDR3 sequence: CSAEGAYEQYF. The CDR3 DNA sequence: TGCAGTGCTGAGGGGGCCTACGAGCAGTACTTC.